This T cell receptor (beta chain) was recovered during a study of T cells in Graves' hyperthyroidism and ophthalmopathy. Broader study findings: Most thyroid-expanded clonotypes above 0.001 were also found in blood. Stable hyperthyroidism was separated from ophthalmopathy by a model based on 13 V-J features.

With 2 bases removed from V and 0 bases from J, the gap between germline ends came to 11 bases. Germline lookup yields CDR1 KGHSH and CDR2 LQKENI. The CDR3 is made up of 16 amino acids. RNA transcripts gave rise to amplified TCR beta CDR3 regions. An initial round of RT-PCR targeting the TCR CDR3 relied on the HTBI primer set. TCRdb recomputed calls from the multiplex PCR reads with MiXCR, one row per CDR3 protein. Here the sample spans 250,000 to 300,000 distinct CDR3 sequences, approximately 12% being singletons. There are many counts of this clonotype. What it binds is unknown. J is TRBJ1-3 and V is TRBV18, with D perhaps matching TRBD1 (6 bases). The source is a woman aged 25 to 39 with Graves' hyperthyroidism that later progressed to Graves' ophthalmopathy. Sequenced sample: blood. In nucleotides, the CDR3 is TGTGCCAGCTCACCAGCCCAGGGGAGCTCTGGAAACACCATATATTTT. It is translated as CASSPAQGSSGNTIYF.